The present entry profiles one TCR beta chain with its context. Antigen: not known. There are 15 residues in the CDR3. Deletions cut 8 bases from V and 1 base from J, with 15 bases between. Germline V CDR1 and CDR2: MNHNY, SVGAGI (reference sequence). Primers for the PCR totalled 60 Vbeta and 13 Jbeta. Produced via immunoSEQ multiplex PCR; TCRdb's table is partial and in-frame only. The sample holds 180,000 or so clones; around 77% are singletons and the top ten take 1.5% to 2%. Healthy bone marrow donors made up the donor group. The sample belongs to a study of cytomegalovirus exposure and HLA in healthy donors. Study outcomes and limitations: A classifier reportedly called cytomegalovirus status with high sensitivity and specificity.

The TCR originated in a young woman in good health and CMV-seronegative. The sample comprised PBMCs. The chain is built from TRBV6-6 and TRBJ1-3; maybe TRBD1 (6 bases). The CDR3 spells CASPFSQGSGNTIYF. CDR3 DNA sequence: TGTGCCAGCCCTTTTTCCCAGGGGTCTGGAAACACCATATATTTT.